Sequencing of this T cell receptor (beta chain) was carried out in a study of regulatory T cells in long-lasting Graves disease. General study points: Clonotypes that were public and shared totalled about 2,500 in persistent patients versus around 1,000 in new patients.

Per the germline V gene, CDR1 is MNHNS and CDR2 is SASEGT. V lost 10 bases to trimming and J lost 1 base, with 14 bases between them. CDR3 length: 13 residues. CDR3-region Arm-PCR and iRepertoire HTBI primers produced the TCR beta libraries. Authors' data handling: In the combined samples, under 80 TRBV and 14 TRBJ segments were identified. TCRdb fed the multiplex PCR reads into MiXCR, producing one record per CDR3 protein. Clone size and V and J calls follow TCRdb, not the original study. The sample has about 540,000 distinct CDR3 sequences, less than 15% seen once. There are many counts of this clonotype. Its target is not known. The time point denotes: newly diagnosed GD, antithyroid drugs for less than 3 months. From RNA extracted from PBMCs, the TCR library was made. These data were also reused for a study on T cells in Graves' hyperthyroidism and ophthalmopathy.

The chain has TRBV6-1 and TRBJ2-7; D not resolved. The sequenced sample was peripheral blood mononuclear cells (PBMCs), obtained at new diagnosis, from a patient treated with antithyroid drugs. This TCR was sampled from a man aged 25-45 years with Graves disease. This CDR3 is CATSKLSSYEQYF. The CDR3 region has the DNA TGTGCCACATCCAAGCTGTCATCCTACGAGCAGTACTTC.